The 15 T cell receptor beta chains below were found in one sample sequenced in a study of T cell repertoires and Cas9 in healthy adults. The assay was immunoSEQ multiplex PCR, and TCRdb's table has in-frame clones only and misses some. The sample has 20,000 to 25,000 clones; approximately 90% are singletons. The sequencing sample was made of CD4+ effector T cells (CD127+, CD25-, CD137-, CD154-) from PBMCs; culture status not recorded. These receptors came from a human donor in good health.

This chain joins TRBV28 and TRBJ1-2; possibly TRBD1 for D (5 bases). The CDR3 has 17 amino acids. Germline CDR1 MDHEN, CDR2 SYDVKM. Trimming stripped 1 base from V and 5 bases from J, with 20 bases between. CDR3 DNA sequence: TGTGCCAGCAGTTTATTATTAAGGGGCAGTTGGGGATATGGCTACACCTTC. It codes for CASSLLLRGSWGYGYTF.

The rearrangement joins TRBV10-3 to TRBJ2-3; 9 positions agree with TRBD2. The CDR3 extends over 16 amino acids. Germline assignment: CDR1 ENHRY and CDR2 SYGVKD. J gave up 3 bases and V 6 bases, and 10 bases lay outside the gene matches. The CDR3 DNA reads TGTGCCATCAGGGCCTCAATAGCGGGGGTGACAGATACGCAGTATTTT. This gives the protein CAIRASIAGVTDTQYF.

The chain carries TRBV10-3 and TRBJ1-6; 8 bases align to TRBD1. V was clipped by 4 bases and J by 7 bases; unmatched bases: 3. The CDR3 covers 14 residues. Germline values: CDR1 ENHRY, CDR2 SYGVKD. CDR3 coding DNA: TGTGCCATCAGTGGGACAGGGTGGAATTCACCCCTCCACTTT. It yields the protein CAISGTGWNSPLHF.

The sample holds one count of this clone. The rearrangement links TRBV19 to TRBJ1-4; the match to TRBD1 covers 7 bases. CDR1 and CDR2 from the germline V gene are LNHDA and SQIVND (reference sequence). The CDR3 covers 15 residues. Trimming cost V 4 bases and J 3 bases; bases outside gene matches: 5. DNA of the CDR3: TGTGCCAGTAGTACTAGACAGGGCCCTAATGAAAAACTGTTTTTT. This gives the protein CASSTRQGPNEKLFF.

This clone came up a few times. The genes are TRBV7-8 and TRBJ2-3; D not resolved. This CDR3 has 14 residues. The V gene lost 2 bases and the J gene lost 1 base, with 7 bases spanning the gap. Looked up from germline, CDR1 is SGHVS and CDR2 is FQNEAQ. The chain's CDR3 is CASSLFARTDTQYF. CDR3 DNA: TGTGCCAGCAGCTTATTCGCTCGCACAGATACGCAGTATTTT.

The rearrangement links TRBV25-1 to TRBJ1-3, with D hard to call. The ends were cut back, 10 bases at V and 0 bases at J, with 10 bases in the middle. CDR1 and CDR2 from the germline V gene are MGHDK and SYGVNS. CDR3 length: 13 residues. DNA of the CDR3: TGTGCCACCTCAGTCTTCTCTGGAAACACCATATATTTT. This codes for CATSVFSGNTIYF.

This chain links TRBV5-4 with TRBJ1-1, with TRBD1 matching 10 bases. Looked up from germline, CDR1 is SGHNT and CDR2 is YYREEE (reference sequence). This CDR3 has 16 amino acids. The trim removed 4 bases at V and 0 bases at J, leaving 6 bases unmatched. The CDR3 reads CASSRGQGVMNTEAFF. The CDR3 DNA reads TGTGCCAGCAGCCGCGGACAGGGGGTTATGAACACTGAAGCTTTCTTT.

V and J are TRBV7-3 and TRBJ2-1; 7 bases map to TRBD2. The CDR3 totals 16 residues. V shed 2 bases and J 10 bases; nucleotides not matched to a gene: 14. Germline loops: CDR1 SGHTA, CDR2 FQGTGA. As DNA, the CDR3 is TGTGCCAGCAGCTTAGAATGGGCGGGAGAAATCGGGGAGCAGTTCTTC. Protein product: CASSLEWAGEIGEQFF.

CDR3 sequence: CASSLLGGSSYNEQFF. The CDR3 DNA sequence: TGTGCCAGCAGTTTGTTAGGGGGAAGCTCCTACAATGAGCAGTTCTTC. The chain carries TRBV28 and TRBJ2-1, with D possibly being TRBD1 (6 bases). The CDR3 spans 16 residues. The germline CDR1 and CDR2 sequences are MDHEN and SYDVKM. Trimming pared 3 bases from V and 0 bases from J, leaving 12 bases between.

The chain employs TRBV6-5 and TRBJ2-7; D possibly matches TRBD1 or TRBD2 (5 bases each). V lost 8 bases and J lost 3, with 8 bases in between. In germline, CDR1 is MNHEY, CDR2 SVGAGI. The CDR3 runs to 11 residues. CDR3 residues: CASLGVYEQYV. CDR3 nucleotides: TGTGCCAGCCTGGGGGTCTACGAGCAGTACGTC.

V and J are TRBV7-9 and TRBJ2-3; the match to TRBD2 covers 11 bases. CDR3 length equals 17 residues. Unmatched junction bases numbered 5, after V lost 3 bases and J lost 0 bases. The germline V gene encodes CDR1 SEHNR and CDR2 FQNEAQ (reference sequence). The CDR3 coding sequence is TGTGCCAGCAGCTTCGGGACTAGCGGCCCTAGCACAGATACGCAGTATTTT. Translation gives CASSFGTSGPSTDTQYF. Full variable domain (remainder filled in from reference TRBV7-9 and TRBJ2-3): DTGVSQNPRHKITKRGQNVTFRCDPISEHNRLYWYRQTLGQGPEFLTYFQNEAQLEKSRLLSDRFSAERPKGSFSTLEIQRTEQGDSAMYLCASSFGTSGPSTDTQYFGPGTRLTVL.

The chain combines TRBV7-2 with TRBJ1-2; a weak D match, TRBD1 (6 bases). V gave up 4 bases and J gave up 1 base, with 13 bases separating them. Germline CDR1 is SGHTA and CDR2 is FQGNSA. The CDR3 has 15 residues. The CDR3 here is CASSSTGQLNYGYTF. The CDR3 DNA is TGTGCCAGCAGCTCGACAGGCCAACTTAACTATGGCTACACCTTC.

The gene calls are TRBV28 and TRBJ2-1, with 9 bases that match TRBD2. There are 15 residues in the CDR3. Per the germline V gene, CDR1 is MDHEN and CDR2 is SYDVKM. J was trimmed by 5 bases and V by 2 bases; bases with no gene match: 4. The CDR3: CASSLAASGNNEQFF. CDR3 DNA sequence: TGTGCCAGCAGTTTAGCGGCTAGCGGGAACAATGAGCAGTTCTTC.

The V gene is TRBV18, the J gene TRBJ1-4, with D unclear. Trimming shortened V by 2 bases and J by 4 bases, and 11 bases separated the two germline ends. CDR1 KGHSH and CDR2 LQKENI come from the germline V gene. The CDR3 loop spans 15 amino acids. In nucleotides, the CDR3 is TGTGCCAGCTCACCAGCGGGAGTGGGTAATGAAAAACTGTTTTTT. Its protein is CASSPAGVGNEKLFF.

The V gene is TRBV5-6, the J gene TRBJ1-3, with a tentative D call TRBD1 (5 bases). V dropped 5 bases and J dropped 0 bases, with 15 bases sitting between them. Per the germline V gene, CDR1 is SGHDT and CDR2 is YYEEEE. The CDR3 length is 16 residues. In DNA, the CDR3 is TGTGCCAGCAGTTTTTACAGGACCACCTCTGGAAACACCATATATTTT. Translation gives CASSFYRTTSGNTIYF.